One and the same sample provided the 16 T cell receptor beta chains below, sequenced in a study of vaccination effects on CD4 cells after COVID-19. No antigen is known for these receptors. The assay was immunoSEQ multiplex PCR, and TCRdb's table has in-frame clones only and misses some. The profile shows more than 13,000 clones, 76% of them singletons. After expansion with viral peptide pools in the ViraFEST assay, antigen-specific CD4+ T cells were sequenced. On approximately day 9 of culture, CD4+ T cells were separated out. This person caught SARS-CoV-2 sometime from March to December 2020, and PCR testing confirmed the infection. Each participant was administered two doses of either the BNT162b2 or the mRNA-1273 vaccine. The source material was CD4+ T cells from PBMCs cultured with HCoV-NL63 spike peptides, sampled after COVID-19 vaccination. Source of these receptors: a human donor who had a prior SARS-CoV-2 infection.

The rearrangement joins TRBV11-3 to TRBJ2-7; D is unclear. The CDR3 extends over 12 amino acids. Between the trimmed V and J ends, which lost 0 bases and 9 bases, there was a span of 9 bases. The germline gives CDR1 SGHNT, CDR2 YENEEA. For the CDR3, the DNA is TGTGCCAGCAGCTTAGATGTAGAATGGCAGTACTTC. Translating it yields CASSLDVEWQYF. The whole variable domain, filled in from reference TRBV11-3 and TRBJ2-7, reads EAGVVQSPRYKIIEKKQPVAFWCNPISGHNTLYWYLQNLGQGPELLIRYENEEAVDDSQLPKDRFSAERLKGVDSTLKIQPAELGDSAVYLCASSLDVEWQYFGPGTRLTVT.

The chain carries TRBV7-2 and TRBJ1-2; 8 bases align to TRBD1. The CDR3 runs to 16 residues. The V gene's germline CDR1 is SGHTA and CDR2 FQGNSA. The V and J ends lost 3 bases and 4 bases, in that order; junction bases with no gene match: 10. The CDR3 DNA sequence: TGTGCCAGCAGCTTCCCAACGGGACAGGCGGCCTATGGCTACACCTTC. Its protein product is CASSFPTGQAAYGYTF.

CDR3 nucleotides: TGTGCCAGCAGCGAGGGACTAGCGACCTACAATGAGCAGTTCTTC. It translates to CASSEGLATYNEQFF. The rearrangement uses TRBV5-4 and TRBJ2-1, with 10 bases aligning to TRBD2. Per germline, CDR1 SGHNT and CDR2 YYREEE (reference sequence). The CDR3 runs to 15 residues. Trimming removed 4 bases from V and 2 bases from J; junction bases left unmatched: 3.

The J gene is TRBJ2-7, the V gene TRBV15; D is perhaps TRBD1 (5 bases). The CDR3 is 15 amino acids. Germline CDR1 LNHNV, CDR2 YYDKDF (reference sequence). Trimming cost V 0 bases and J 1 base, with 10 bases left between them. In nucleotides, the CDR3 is TGTGCCACCAGCAGAGATAGGGCAGGGTCCTACGAGCAGTACTTC. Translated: CATSRDRAGSYEQYF.

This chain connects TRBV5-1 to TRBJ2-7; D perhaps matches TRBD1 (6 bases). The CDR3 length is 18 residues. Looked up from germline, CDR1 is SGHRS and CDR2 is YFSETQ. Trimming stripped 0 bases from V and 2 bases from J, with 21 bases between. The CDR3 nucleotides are TGCGCCAGCAGCTTGGAGATTCTATCCCGGGACATCACCTACGAGCAGTACTTC. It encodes CASSLEILSRDITYEQYF.

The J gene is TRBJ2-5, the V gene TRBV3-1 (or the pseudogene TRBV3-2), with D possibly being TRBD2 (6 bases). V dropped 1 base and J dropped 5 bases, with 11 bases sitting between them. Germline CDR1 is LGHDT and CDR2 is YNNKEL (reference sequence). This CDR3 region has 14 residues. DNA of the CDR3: TGTGCCAGCAGCCAAGCCCAGGGACTGGAGACCCAGTACTTC. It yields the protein CASSQAQGLETQYF.

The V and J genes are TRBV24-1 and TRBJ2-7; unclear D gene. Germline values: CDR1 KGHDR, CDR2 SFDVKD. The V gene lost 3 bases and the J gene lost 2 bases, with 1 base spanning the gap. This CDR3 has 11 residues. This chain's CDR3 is CATSDTYEQYF. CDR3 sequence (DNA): TGTGCCACCAGTGATACCTACGAGCAGTACTTC.

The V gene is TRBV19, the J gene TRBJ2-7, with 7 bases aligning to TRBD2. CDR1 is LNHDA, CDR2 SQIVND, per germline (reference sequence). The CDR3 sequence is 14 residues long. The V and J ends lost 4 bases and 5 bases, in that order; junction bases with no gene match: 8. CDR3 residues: CASSRSSGNHEQYF. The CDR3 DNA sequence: TGTGCCAGTAGTAGGTCGAGCGGGAACCACGAGCAGTACTTC.

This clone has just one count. In nucleotides, the CDR3 is TGTGCCAGCAGCTTCTGGTATACTGCTGAGAGCAATCAGCCCCAGCATTTT. Translating it yields CASSFWYTAESNQPQHF. The chain is built from TRBV5-8 and TRBJ1-5; D is undetermined. Trimming cost V 2 bases and J 1 base, with 16 bases left between them. CDR3 length equals 17 residues. CDR1 is SGHTS, CDR2 YDEGEE, per germline.

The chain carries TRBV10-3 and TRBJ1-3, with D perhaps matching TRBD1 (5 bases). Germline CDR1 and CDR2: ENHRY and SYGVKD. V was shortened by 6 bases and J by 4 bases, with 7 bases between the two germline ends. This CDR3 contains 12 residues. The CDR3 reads CAIRGQGNTIYF. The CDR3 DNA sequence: TGTGCCATCAGAGGACAAGGAAACACCATATATTTT.

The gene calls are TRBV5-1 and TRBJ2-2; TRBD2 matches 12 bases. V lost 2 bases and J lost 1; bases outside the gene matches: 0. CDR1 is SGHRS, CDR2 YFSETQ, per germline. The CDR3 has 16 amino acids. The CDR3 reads CASSLLAGGNTGELFF. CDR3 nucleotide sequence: TGCGCCAGCAGCTTACTAGCGGGGGGGAACACCGGGGAGCTGTTTTTT.

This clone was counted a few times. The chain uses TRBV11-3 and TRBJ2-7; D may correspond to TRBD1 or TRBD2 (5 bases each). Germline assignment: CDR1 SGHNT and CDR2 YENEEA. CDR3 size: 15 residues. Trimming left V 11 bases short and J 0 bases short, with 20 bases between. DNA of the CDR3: TGTGCCGGACGGGGCCTCCCGGAGTGCTCCTACGAGCAGTACTTC. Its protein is CAGRGLPECSYEQYF.

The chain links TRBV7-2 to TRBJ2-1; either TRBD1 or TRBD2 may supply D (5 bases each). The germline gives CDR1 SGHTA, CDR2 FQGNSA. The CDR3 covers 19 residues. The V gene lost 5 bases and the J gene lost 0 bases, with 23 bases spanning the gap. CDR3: CASSPPSVGTHPSYNEQFF. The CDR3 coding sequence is TGTGCCAGCAGCCCTCCATCCGTCGGGACCCACCCCTCCTACAATGAGCAGTTCTTC.

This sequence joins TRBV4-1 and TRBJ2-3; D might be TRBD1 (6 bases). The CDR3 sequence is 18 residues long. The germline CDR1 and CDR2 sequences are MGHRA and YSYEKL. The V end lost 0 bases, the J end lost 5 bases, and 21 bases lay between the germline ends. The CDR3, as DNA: TGCGCCAGCAGCCAAGATTCCGCAGGGGCCTCCCTAAGAGATACGCAGTATTTT. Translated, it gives CASSQDSAGASLRDTQYF.

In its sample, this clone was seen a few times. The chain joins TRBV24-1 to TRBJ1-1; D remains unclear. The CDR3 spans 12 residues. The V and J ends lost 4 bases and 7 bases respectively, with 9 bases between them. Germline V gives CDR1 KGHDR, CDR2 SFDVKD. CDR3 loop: CATSDPGGEAFF. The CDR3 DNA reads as TGTGCCACCAGTGACCCCGGCGGTGAAGCTTTCTTT.

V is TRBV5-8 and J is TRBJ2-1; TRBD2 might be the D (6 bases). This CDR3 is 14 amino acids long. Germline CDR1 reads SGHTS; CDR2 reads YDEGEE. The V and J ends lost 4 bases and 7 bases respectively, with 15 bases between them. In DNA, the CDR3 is TGTGCCAGCAGCCGACTAGGGCTTGGGAATGAGCAGTTCTTC. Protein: CASSRLGLGNEQFF.